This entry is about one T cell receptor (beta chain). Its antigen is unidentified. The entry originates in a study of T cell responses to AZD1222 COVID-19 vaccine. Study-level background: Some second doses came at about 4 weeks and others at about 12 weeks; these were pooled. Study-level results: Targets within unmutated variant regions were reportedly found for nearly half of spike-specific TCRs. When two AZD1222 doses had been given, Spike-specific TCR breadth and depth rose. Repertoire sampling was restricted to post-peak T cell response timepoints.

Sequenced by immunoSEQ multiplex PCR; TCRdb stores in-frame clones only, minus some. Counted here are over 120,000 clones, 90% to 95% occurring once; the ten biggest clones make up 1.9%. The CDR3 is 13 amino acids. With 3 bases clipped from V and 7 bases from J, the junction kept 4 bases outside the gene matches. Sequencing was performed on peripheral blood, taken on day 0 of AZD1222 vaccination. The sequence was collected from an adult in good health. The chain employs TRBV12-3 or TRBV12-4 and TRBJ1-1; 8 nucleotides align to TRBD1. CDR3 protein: CASSFVDRVEAFF. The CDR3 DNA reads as TGTGCCAGCAGTTTCGTGGACAGGGTTGAAGCTTTCTTT.